In its sample, the clone carrying this TCR beta chain was seen many times. Template switching added a universal primer site, and cDNA bore unique molecular identifiers. A single record per CDR3 protein comes from TCRdb applying MiXCR to the 5' RACE reads. Seen here are fewer than 900,000 distinct CDR3 sequences, approximately 22% observed once, and the top ten hold roughly 4.3%. The data derive from a study of identical twins. The sample was also linked to a second study, of T cells expressing NK-cell markers. From that report: In about 6 donors, dominant NKG2C+ clonotypes were roughly 1.0-7.0% of CD8+ T cells.

This clonotype was sampled from a woman between 18 and 29 years old in good health. The specimen was PBMCs.

The CDR3 DNA sequence: TGCAGTGCCACCTTTGGCGGGAGTTTCGAAGAGACCCAGTACTTC. It translates to CSATFGGSFEETQYF. The J gene is TRBJ2-5, the V gene TRBV20-1; 7 bases agree with TRBD2. V gave up 6 bases and J gave up 3 bases; unmatched junction bases: 13. The CDR3 runs to 15 residues. The V gene's germline CDR1 is DFQATT and CDR2 SNEGSKA (reference sequence).